The clone carrying this T cell receptor (beta chain) was counted at least ten times. Amplification of the TCR beta CDR3 regions used RNA transcripts (as template). Amplification began with first-round RT-PCR using HTBI primers, then second-round multiplex PCR was performed. TCRdb re-analysed the multiplex PCR reads in MiXCR, keeping a single row per CDR3 protein. The table shows over 200,000 distinct CDR3 sequences, with approximately 28% occurring only once. The sample is drawn from a study of Graves' ophthalmopathy and Graves' hyperthyroidism. V was clipped by 0 bases and J by 2 bases, with 15 bases between them. CDR1 and CDR2 from the germline V gene are SGHRS and YFSETQ. The CDR3 sequence is 16 residues long.

The gene calls are TRBV5-1 and TRBJ2-7; D uncertain. Specimen: peripheral blood. This TCR derives from a man in his fifties with Graves' ophthalmopathy. DNA for the CDR3: TGCGCCAGCAGCTTGGACCCCGCGAATCGGGCCTACGAGCAGTACTTC. This sequence encodes CASSLDPANRAYEQYF.